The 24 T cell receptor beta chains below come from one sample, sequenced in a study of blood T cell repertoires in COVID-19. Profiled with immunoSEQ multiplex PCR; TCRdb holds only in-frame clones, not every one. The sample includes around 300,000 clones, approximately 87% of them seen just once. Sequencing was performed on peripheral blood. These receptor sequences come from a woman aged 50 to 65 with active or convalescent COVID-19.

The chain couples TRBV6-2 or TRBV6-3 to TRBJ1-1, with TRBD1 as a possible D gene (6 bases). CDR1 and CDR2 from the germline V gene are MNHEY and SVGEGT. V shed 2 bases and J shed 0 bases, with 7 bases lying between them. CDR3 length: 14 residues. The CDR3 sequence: CASSYGGMNTEAFF. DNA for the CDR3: TGTGCCAGCAGTTACGGGGGCATGAACACTGAAGCTTTCTTT.

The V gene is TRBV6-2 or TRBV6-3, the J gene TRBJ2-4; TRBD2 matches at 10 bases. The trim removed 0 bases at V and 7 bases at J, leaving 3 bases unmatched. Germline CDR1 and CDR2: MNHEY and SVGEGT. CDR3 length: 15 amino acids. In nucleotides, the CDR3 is TGTGCCAGCAGTTACTCTCTAGCGGGAGTTAACATTCAGTACTTC. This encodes CASSYSLAGVNIQYF.

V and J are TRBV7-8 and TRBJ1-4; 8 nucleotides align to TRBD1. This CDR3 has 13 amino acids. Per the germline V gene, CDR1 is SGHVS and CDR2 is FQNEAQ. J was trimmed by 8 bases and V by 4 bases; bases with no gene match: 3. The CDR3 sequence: CASSSGTGEKLFF. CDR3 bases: TGTGCCAGCAGCTCCGGGACAGGCGAAAAACTGTTTTTT. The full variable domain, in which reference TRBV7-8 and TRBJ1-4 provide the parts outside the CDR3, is GAGVSQSPRYKVAKRGQDVALRCDPISGHVSLFWYQQALGQGPEFLTYFQNEAQLDKSGLPSDRFFAERPEGSVSTLKIQRTQQEDSAVYLCASSSGTGEKLFFGSGTQLSVL.

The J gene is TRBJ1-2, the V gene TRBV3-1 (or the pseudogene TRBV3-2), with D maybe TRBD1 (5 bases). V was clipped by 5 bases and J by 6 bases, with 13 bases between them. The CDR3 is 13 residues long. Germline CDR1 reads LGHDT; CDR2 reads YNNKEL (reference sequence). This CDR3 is CASSSPGNHGYTF. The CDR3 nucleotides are TGTGCCAGCAGCTCCCCAGGGAATCATGGCTACACCTTC.

The CDR3 here is CASSTGLYGTEAFF. DNA for the CDR3: TGTGCCAGCAGCACGGGACTATATGGGACTGAAGCTTTCTTT. V and J are TRBV7-3 and TRBJ1-1; perhaps TRBD1 as D (5 bases). Trimming stripped 5 bases from V and 5 bases from J, with 15 bases between. Per the germline V gene, CDR1 is SGHTA and CDR2 is FQGTGA. This CDR3 spans 14 amino acids.

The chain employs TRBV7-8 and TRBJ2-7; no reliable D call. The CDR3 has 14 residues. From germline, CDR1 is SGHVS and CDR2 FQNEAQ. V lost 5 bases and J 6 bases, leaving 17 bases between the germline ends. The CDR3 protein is CASSLLNNRGEQYF. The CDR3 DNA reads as TGTGCCAGCAGCCTCCTAAATAACCGAGGCGAGCAGTACTTC.

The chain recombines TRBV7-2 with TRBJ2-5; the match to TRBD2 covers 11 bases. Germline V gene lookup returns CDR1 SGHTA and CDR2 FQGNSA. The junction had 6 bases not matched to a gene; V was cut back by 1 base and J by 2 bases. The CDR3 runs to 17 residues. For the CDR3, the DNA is TGTGCCAGCAGCTTAGGTCGACTAGCGGGGTTACAAGAGACCCAGTACTTC. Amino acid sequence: CASSLGRLAGLQETQYF.

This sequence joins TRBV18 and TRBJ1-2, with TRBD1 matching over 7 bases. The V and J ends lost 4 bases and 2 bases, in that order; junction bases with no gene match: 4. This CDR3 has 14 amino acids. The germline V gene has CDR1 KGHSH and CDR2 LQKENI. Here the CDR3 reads CASSRAQGNYGYTF. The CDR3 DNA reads TGTGCCAGCTCACGGGCACAGGGGAACTATGGCTACACCTTC.

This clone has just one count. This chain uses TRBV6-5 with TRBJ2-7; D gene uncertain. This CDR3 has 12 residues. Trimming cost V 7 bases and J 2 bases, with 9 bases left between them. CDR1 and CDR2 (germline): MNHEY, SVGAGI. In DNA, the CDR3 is TGTGCCAGCAATCTAACCCCCTACGAGCAGTACTTC. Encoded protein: CASNLTPYEQYF.

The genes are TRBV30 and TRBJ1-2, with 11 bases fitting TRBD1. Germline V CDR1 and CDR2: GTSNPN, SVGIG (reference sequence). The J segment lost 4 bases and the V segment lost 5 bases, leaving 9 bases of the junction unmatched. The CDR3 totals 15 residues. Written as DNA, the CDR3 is TGTGCCTGGGGGAGGACAGGGGGCTTAGGCTATGGCTACACCTTC. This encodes CAWGRTGGLGYGYTF. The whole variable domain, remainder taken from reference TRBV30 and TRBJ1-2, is SQTIHQWPATLVQPVGSPLSLECTVEGTSNPNLYWYRQAAGRGLQLLFYSVGIGQISSEVPQNLSASRPQDRQFILSSKKLLLSDSGFYLCAWGRTGGLGYGYTFGSGTRLTVV.

CDR3 amino acids: CASSPRGQGAETQYF. The CDR3 nucleotides are TGTGCCAGCTCACCACGAGGACAGGGGGCCGAGACCCAGTACTTC. The V and J genes are TRBV18 and TRBJ2-5, with TRBD1 matching over 11 bases. The CDR3 spans 15 residues. V lost 1 base and J lost 5; bases outside the gene matches: 3. Germline V gives CDR1 KGHSH, CDR2 LQKENI. The entire variable domain, with the rest obtained from reference TRBV18 and TRBJ2-5, is as follows: NAGVMQNPRHLVRRRGQEARLRCSPMKGHSHVYWYRQLPEEGLKFMVYLQKENIIDESGMPKERFSAEFPKEGPSILRIQQVVRGDSAAYFCASSPRGQGAETQYFGPGTRLLVL.

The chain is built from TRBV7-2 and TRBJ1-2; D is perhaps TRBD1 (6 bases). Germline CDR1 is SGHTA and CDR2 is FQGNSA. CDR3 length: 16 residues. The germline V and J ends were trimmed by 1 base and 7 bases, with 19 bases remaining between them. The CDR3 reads CASSLELGDIRGGYTF. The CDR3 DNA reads TGTGCCAGCAGCTTAGAGTTGGGGGACATAAGGGGTGGCTACACCTTC.

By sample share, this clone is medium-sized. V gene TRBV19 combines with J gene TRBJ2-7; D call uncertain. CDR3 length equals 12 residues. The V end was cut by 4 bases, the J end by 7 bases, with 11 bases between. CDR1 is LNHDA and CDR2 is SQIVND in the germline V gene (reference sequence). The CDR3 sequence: CASSRQANEQYF. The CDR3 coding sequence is TGTGCCAGTAGTAGGCAGGCGAATGAGCAGTACTTC.

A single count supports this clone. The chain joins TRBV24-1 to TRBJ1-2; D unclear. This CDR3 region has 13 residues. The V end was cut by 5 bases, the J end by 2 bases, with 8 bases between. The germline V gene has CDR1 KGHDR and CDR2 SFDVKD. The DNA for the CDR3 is TGTGCCACCAGTGCTGAAAGCAACTATGGCTACACCTTC. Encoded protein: CATSAESNYGYTF.

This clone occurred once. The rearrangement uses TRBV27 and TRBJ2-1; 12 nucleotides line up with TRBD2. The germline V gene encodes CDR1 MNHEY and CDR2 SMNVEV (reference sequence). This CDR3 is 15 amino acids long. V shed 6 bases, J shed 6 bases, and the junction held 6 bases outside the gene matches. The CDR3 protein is CASRTRTSGANEQFF. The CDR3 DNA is TGTGCCAGCAGAACGAGGACTAGCGGGGCCAATGAGCAGTTCTTC.

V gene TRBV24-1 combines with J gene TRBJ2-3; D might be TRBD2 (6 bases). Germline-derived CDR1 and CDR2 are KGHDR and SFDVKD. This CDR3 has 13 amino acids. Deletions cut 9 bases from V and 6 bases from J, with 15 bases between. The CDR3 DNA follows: TGTGCCACCGCGGGAACTGAGAGCGATACGCAGTATTTT. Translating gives CATAGTESDTQYF.

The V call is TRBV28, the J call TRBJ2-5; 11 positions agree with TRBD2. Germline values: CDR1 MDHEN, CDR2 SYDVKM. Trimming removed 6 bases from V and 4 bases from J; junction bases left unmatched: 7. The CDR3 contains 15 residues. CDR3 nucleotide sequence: TGTGCCAGCAGACCCGCCGGGACTAGCGGAGAGACCCAGTACTTC. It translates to CASRPAGTSGETQYF.

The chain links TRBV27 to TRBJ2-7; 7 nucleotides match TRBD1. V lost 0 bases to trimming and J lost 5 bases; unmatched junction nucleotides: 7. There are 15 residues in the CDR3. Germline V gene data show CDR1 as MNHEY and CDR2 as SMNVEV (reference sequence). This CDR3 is CASSLSYQGVDEQYF. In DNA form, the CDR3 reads TGTGCCAGCAGTTTATCGTACCAGGGGGTGGACGAGCAGTACTTC.

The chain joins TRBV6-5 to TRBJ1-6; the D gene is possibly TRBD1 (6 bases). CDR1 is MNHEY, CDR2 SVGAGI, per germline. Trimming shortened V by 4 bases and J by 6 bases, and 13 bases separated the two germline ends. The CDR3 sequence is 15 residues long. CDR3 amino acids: CASSSRTVSNSPLHF. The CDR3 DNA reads TGTGCCAGCAGTTCCCGGACAGTTTCTAATTCACCCCTCCACTTT.

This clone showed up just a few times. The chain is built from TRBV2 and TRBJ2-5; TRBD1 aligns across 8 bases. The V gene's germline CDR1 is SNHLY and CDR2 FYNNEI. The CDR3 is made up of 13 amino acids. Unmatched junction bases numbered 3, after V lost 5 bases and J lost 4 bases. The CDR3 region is CASSSDRAETQYF. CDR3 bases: TGTGCCAGCAGTTCGGACAGGGCAGAGACCCAGTACTTC.

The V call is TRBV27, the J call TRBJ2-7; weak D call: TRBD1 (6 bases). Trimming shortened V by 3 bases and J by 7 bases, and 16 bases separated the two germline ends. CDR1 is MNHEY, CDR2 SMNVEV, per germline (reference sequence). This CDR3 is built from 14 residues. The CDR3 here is CASSFTGQGYEQYF. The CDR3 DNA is TGTGCCAGCAGTTTCACAGGGCAGGGATATGAGCAGTACTTC.

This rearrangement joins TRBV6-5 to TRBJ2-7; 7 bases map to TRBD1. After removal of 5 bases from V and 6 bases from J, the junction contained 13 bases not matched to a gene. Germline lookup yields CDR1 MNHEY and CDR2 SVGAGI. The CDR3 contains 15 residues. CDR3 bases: TGTGCCAGCAGTACTCGGTACAGGGGAACTGGCGAGCAGTACTTC. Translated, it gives CASSTRYRGTGEQYF.

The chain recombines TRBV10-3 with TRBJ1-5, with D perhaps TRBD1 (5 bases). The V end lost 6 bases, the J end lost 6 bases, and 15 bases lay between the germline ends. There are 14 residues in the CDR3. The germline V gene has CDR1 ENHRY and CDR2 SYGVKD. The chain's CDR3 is CAISLDVGVQPQHF. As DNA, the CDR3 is TGTGCCATCAGCCTAGATGTAGGGGTTCAGCCCCAGCATTTT.

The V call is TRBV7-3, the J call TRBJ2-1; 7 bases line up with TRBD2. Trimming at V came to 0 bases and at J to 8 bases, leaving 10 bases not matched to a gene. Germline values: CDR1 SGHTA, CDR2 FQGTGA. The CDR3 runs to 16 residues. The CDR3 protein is CASSLTIPGGYDEQFF. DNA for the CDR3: TGTGCCAGCAGCTTAACGATACCCGGGGGGTACGATGAGCAGTTCTTC.